The next 28 T cell receptor beta chains were all read from a single sample in a study of T cells in Graves' hyperthyroidism and ophthalmopathy. Amplification of TCR beta CDR3 regions was performed using RNA transcripts as template. First-round RT-PCR targeting the TCR CDR3 was performed with the HTBI primer set. A single record per CDR3 protein comes from TCRdb applying MiXCR to the multiplex PCR reads. The sample contains 450,000 to 600,000 distinct CDR3 sequences, 20% of which appear only once. Sequences were obtained from blood. The receptors derive from a man aged 35 to 55 with Graves' ophthalmopathy.

At least ten counts were recorded for this clonotype. At one end, the junction sequence differs from germline, possibly due to a read error. The rearrangement links TRBV27 to TRBJ2-1, with D tentatively TRBD2 (6 bases). Germline CDR1 MNHEY, CDR2 SMNVEV (reference sequence). The CDR3 is 13 amino acids. CDR3 sequence: CATSSGLPNEQFF. The CDR3 DNA sequence: TGTGCCACCAGTTCGGGACTGCCCAATGAGCAGTTCTTC.

The chain links TRBV20-1 to TRBJ2-1; 7 nucleotides agree with TRBD2. CDR3 length equals 16 residues. CDR1 DFQATT and CDR2 SNEGSKA come from the germline V gene (reference sequence). The junction had 14 bases not matched to a gene; V was cut back by 4 bases and J by 5 bases. This chain's CDR3 is CSATTPEASGHNEQFF. For the CDR3, the DNA is TGCAGTGCTACCACTCCCGAGGCTAGCGGCCACAATGAGCAGTTCTTC.

This clonotype has only a few counts. This rearrangement joins TRBV27 to TRBJ2-5; tentative D call: TRBD1 (5 bases). The CDR3 runs 14 residues. In germline, CDR1 is MNHEY, CDR2 SMNVEV (reference sequence). The V gene lost 2 bases and the J gene lost 1 base, with 8 bases spanning the gap. The CDR3 DNA follows: TGTGCCAGCAGTTTAACGACAGCCCAAGAGACCCAGTACTTC. Its translation: CASSLTTAQETQYF.

This clonotype was picked up many times. The chain employs TRBV20-1 and TRBJ1-2, with D perhaps TRBD1 (6 bases). The V and J ends lost 3 bases and 3 bases respectively, with 11 bases between them. Looked up from germline, CDR1 is DFQATT and CDR2 is SNEGSKA (reference sequence). The CDR3 has 13 residues. The CDR3 spells CSASRRGDYGYTF. CDR3 in DNA: TGCAGTGCTAGCCGGAGGGGGGACTATGGCTACACCTTC.

The chain recombines TRBV30 with TRBJ1-4, with D unresolved. CDR1 and CDR2 from the germline V gene are GTSNPN and SVGIG (reference sequence). Trimming removed 1 base from V and 8 bases from J, with 8 bases in between. The CDR3 covers 12 residues. CDR3 nucleotides: TGTGCCTGGAGTGAGAATGGAGAAAAACTGTTTTTT. Translating gives CAWSENGEKLFF.

This clonotype was observed a handful of times. In DNA, the CDR3 is TGTGCCTGGAGTGTACGGGGAGACAAAGAGACCCAGTACTTC. This encodes CAWSVRGDKETQYF. V gene TRBV30 combines with J gene TRBJ2-5; a possible D gene is TRBD2 (5 bases). Trimming removed 0 bases at V and 3 bases at J, with 11 bases between. The CDR3 has 14 residues. CDR1 is GTSNPN and CDR2 is SVGIG in the germline V gene (reference sequence).

This clonotype was found a few times. The chain employs TRBV2 and TRBJ2-2; TRBD2 matches 11 bases. The length of the CDR3 is 14 residues. V lost 7 bases, J lost 6 bases, and 4 bases stayed unmatched. In germline, CDR1 is SNHLY, CDR2 FYNNEI. In DNA form, the CDR3 reads TGTGCCAGCACTACTAGCGGGAGATCCGGGGAGCTGTTTTTT. This translates into CASTTSGRSGELFF.

The J gene is TRBJ2-3, the V gene TRBV20-1; tentatively, D is TRBD2 (5 bases). Trimming shortened V by 6 bases and J by 2 bases, and 9 bases separated the two germline ends. The CDR3 is 12 residues long. CDR1 is DFQATT, CDR2 SNEGSKA, per germline (reference sequence). The chain's CDR3 is CSATGLTDTQYF. The CDR3 DNA reads as TGCAGTGCCACCGGACTCACAGATACGCAGTATTTT.

This clonotype was observed many times. This chain uses TRBV12-3 or TRBV12-4 with TRBJ1-1, with D unresolved. The CDR3 consists of 13 residues. The V gene lost 6 bases and the J gene lost 0 bases, with 8 bases spanning the gap. Written as DNA, the CDR3 is TGTGCCAGCAGCCGAAGTTTGAACACTGAAGCTTTCTTT. Encoded protein: CASSRSLNTEAFF.

This chain uses TRBV20-1 with TRBJ2-3; 12 bases fit TRBD2. CDR3 size: 16 residues. Germline trimming cut 3 bases from V and 1 base from J; bases unmatched to any gene: 5. Germline lookup yields CDR1 DFQATT and CDR2 SNEGSKA (reference sequence). CDR3 coding DNA: TGCAGTGCTAGTCAACTAGCGGGGGGTCGCACAGATACGCAGTATTTT. Translating gives CSASQLAGGRTDTQYF.

This clonotype was counted at least ten times. The V and J genes are TRBV5-1 and TRBJ2-3; D is unresolved. V was cut by 0 bases and J by 4 bases, with 9 bases left in between. This CDR3 comprises 14 residues. Germline V gene lookup returns CDR1 SGHRS and CDR2 YFSETQ. The CDR3 nucleotides are TGCGCCAGCAGCTTGGATATGCCCCCAGATACGCAGTATTTT. It specifies CASSLDMPPDTQYF.

This clonotype was recorded a few times. This sequence joins TRBV5-1 and TRBJ2-5; 7 bases fit TRBD2. This CDR3 spans 15 amino acids. V dropped 7 bases and J dropped 2; count of bases not matched to a gene: 11. Per germline, CDR1 SGHRS and CDR2 YFSETQ. The CDR3 DNA reads TGCGCCAGCTCAATGGCCAGCGGGGTTCAAGAGACCCAGTACTTC. Translation: CASSMASGVQETQYF.

The J gene is TRBJ1-3, the V gene TRBV29-1; D gene ambiguous. CDR1 and CDR2 from the germline V gene are SQVTM and ANQGSEA. V shed 6 bases and J shed 0 bases, with 9 bases lying between them. The CDR3 contains 13 residues. The CDR3 bases are TGCAGCGTGCTCTCGAACTCTGGAAACACCATATATTTT. This sequence encodes CSVLSNSGNTIYF.

The rearrangement joins TRBV4-2 to TRBJ1-5; D is unclear. V was trimmed by 0 bases and J by 3 bases, leaving 12 bases between them. Germline CDR1 and CDR2: LGHNA and YNFKEQ. The CDR3 sequence is 16 residues long. In DNA form, the CDR3 reads TGTGCCAGCAGCCAAGAAACCTCGGGGATCAATCAGCCCCAGCATTTT. Its protein is CASSQETSGINQPQHF.

This clonotype was counted many times. The CDR3 sequence: CASSLRGEGSGSEPRAYNEQFF. DNA of the CDR3: TGTGCCAGCAGCTTGCGGGGTGAAGGGAGCGGGAGTGAACCTCGGGCCTACAATGAGCAGTTCTTC. The rearrangement links TRBV7-2 to TRBJ2-1; 8 nucleotides line up with TRBD2. The CDR3 consists of 22 residues. V dropped 3 bases and J dropped 2; count of bases not matched to a gene: 24. Per the germline V gene, CDR1 is SGHTA and CDR2 is FQGNSA.

The chain joins TRBV7-2 to TRBJ2-5, with 9 bases matching TRBD2. The junction had 2 bases not matched to a gene; V was cut back by 6 bases and J by 9 bases. CDR1 and CDR2 from the germline V gene are SGHTA and FQGNSA. This CDR3 is 11 amino acids long. CDR3 coding DNA: TGTGCCAGCAGTCAGCGGGGGGCCCAGTACTTC. It codes for CASSQRGAQYF.

The J gene is TRBJ2-4, the V gene TRBV4-3; 7 nucleotides match TRBD1. The CDR3 totals 16 residues. Looked up from germline, CDR1 is LGHNA and CDR2 is YSLEER. The V gene end was trimmed by 0 bases and the J gene end by 1 base; junction bases not matched to a gene: 3. The CDR3 spells CASSQEGGVAKNIQYF. The CDR3 DNA follows: TGCGCCAGCAGCCAAGAAGGGGGCGTTGCCAAAAACATTCAGTACTTC.

The chain is built from TRBV3-2 and TRBJ2-7; the DNA was not used to check the table's D call, TRBD1. TRBV3-2 is described as a pseudogene. CDR3 length equals 19 residues. DNA of the CDR3: TGTGCCAGCAGTCTTTACCGGGACATGCCGGGACTGCCCTCCTACGAGCAGTACTTC. Translating gives CASSLYRDMPGLPSYEQYF.

This clonotype has ten or more counts. The chain recombines TRBV20-1 with TRBJ1-1; D is ambiguous. The CDR3 runs to 13 residues. V lost 3 bases to trimming and J lost 1 base, with 9 bases between them. Germline V CDR1 and CDR2: DFQATT, SNEGSKA (reference sequence). The CDR3 loop is CSASGRQNTEAFF. The CDR3 nucleotides read TGCAGTGCTAGTGGAAGACAGAACACTGAAGCTTTCTTT.

As for this clonotype: This may be a read error, as it is one base from a much larger clone. The CDR3 region is CAISGRNRQGGNTEASF. The CDR3 DNA reads TGTGCCATCAGTGGCCGGAATCGACAGGGGGGAAACACTGAAGCTTCCTTT. This sequence joins TRBV10-3 and TRBJ1-1, with TRBD1 identical over 9 bases. The germline gives CDR1 ENHRY, CDR2 SYGVKD. The CDR3 has 17 amino acids.

This chain joins TRBV7-8 and TRBJ1-2; no reliable D call. Germline CDR1 and CDR2: SGHVS and FQNEAQ. The ends were cut back, 6 bases at V and 5 bases at J, with 13 bases in the middle. CDR3 size: 13 residues. CDR3 in amino acids: CASSPGRGYGYTF. CDR3 nucleotides: TGTGCCAGCAGTCCTGGCCGGGGTTATGGCTACACCTTC.

This clonotype was seen ten or more times. The chain joins TRBV7-2 to TRBJ1-1, with D perhaps TRBD1 (6 bases). The CDR3 runs to 14 residues. Germline CDR1 reads SGHTA; CDR2 reads FQGNSA. The V gene lost 4 bases and the J gene lost 1 base, with 10 bases spanning the gap. Written as DNA, the CDR3 is TGTGCCAGCAGCTCTGGACAGAAGAACACTGAAGCTTTCTTT. It specifies CASSSGQKNTEAFF.

The chain has TRBV7-9 and TRBJ1-4; 11 nucleotides align to TRBD1. CDR3 length: 17 residues. Germline V CDR1 and CDR2: SEHNR, FQNEAQ (reference sequence). V gave up 3 bases and J gave up 0 bases; unmatched junction bases: 3. Here the CDR3 reads CASSFGQGAATNEKLFF. In DNA form, the CDR3 reads TGTGCCAGCAGCTTCGGACAGGGGGCTGCAACTAATGAAAAACTGTTTTTT.

In its sample, this clonotype was seen many times. The gene calls are TRBV3-1 and TRBJ2-7; D is unresolved. This CDR3 has 14 residues. The V and J ends lost 0 bases and 7 bases respectively, with 13 bases between them. Per germline, CDR1 LGHDT and CDR2 YNNKEL (reference sequence). The CDR3 reads CASSQDLVGKEQYF. CDR3 DNA: TGTGCCAGCAGCCAAGATCTTGTGGGGAAGGAGCAGTACTTC.

This clonotype was observed many times. The chain recombines TRBV3-1 with TRBJ2-5; D ambiguous. CDR1 and CDR2 from the germline V gene are LGHDT and YNNKEL (reference sequence). There are 14 residues in the CDR3. The V gene lost 0 bases and the J gene lost 2 bases, with 7 bases spanning the gap. CDR3 DNA sequence: TGTGCCAGCAGCCAAGAATGGCTACAAGAGACCCAGTACTTC. It yields the protein CASSQEWLQETQYF.

This clonotype was seen more than once but under ten times. This sequence joins TRBV24-1 and TRBJ2-1; tentative D call: TRBD1 (5 bases). V was pared by 5 bases and J by 5 bases, with 6 bases between. Germline V lookup: CDR1 KGHDR, CDR2 SFDVKD. This CDR3 has 12 amino acids. The CDR3 nucleotides read TGTGCCACCAGTGGACAGAACAATGAGCAGTTCTTC. Its protein product is CATSGQNNEQFF.

This clonotype was recorded many times. The CDR3 bases are TGTGCCAGCCTAGGGGACGGGGGCACAGATACGCAGTATTTT. It codes for CASLGDGGTDTQYF. V usage is TRBV11-1 and J usage is TRBJ2-3; D is perhaps TRBD1 or TRBD2 (5 bases each). The germline gives CDR1 SGHAT, CDR2 FQDESV (reference sequence). Trimming took off 8 bases at V and 1 base at J, with 13 bases between the two ends. This CDR3 spans 14 amino acids.

The table lists this clonotype with many counts. V is TRBV28 and J is TRBJ1-2; D is unresolved. The V end was cut by 6 bases, the J end by 2 bases, with 10 bases between. Germline values: CDR1 MDHEN, CDR2 SYDVKM. The CDR3 is 13 amino acids. CDR3 nucleotides: TGTGCCAGCAGAGAGGCCAGGAACTATGGCTACACCTTC. It specifies CASREARNYGYTF.